The 29 T cell receptor beta chains in this list originate from one sample, sequenced in a study of cytomegalovirus exposure and HLA in healthy donors. TCRdb's copy holds only in-frame clones and misses some; the assay was immunoSEQ multiplex PCR. Of tens of thousands of clones in the sample, around 97% are singletons; the top ten hold about 1.5%. The sequenced sample consisted of PBMCs. These receptors came from a woman aged 18-29 years in good health and CMV-seropositive.

The gene calls are TRBV10-2 and TRBJ1-1, with D possibly being TRBD1 (6 bases). This CDR3 spans 13 amino acids. V lost 7 bases to trimming and J lost 1 base, with 10 bases between them. The germline CDR1 and CDR2 sequences are WSHSY and SAAADI. The CDR3 spells CASTNRANTEAFF. The CDR3 region has the DNA TGCGCCAGCACCAACAGGGCGAACACTGAAGCTTTCTTT.

The chain is built from TRBV5-5 and TRBJ1-5, with a possible D match to TRBD1 (6 bases). Trimming removed 3 bases from V and 2 bases from J, with 21 bases in between. Germline-derived CDR1 and CDR2 are SGHKS and YYEKEE (reference sequence). The CDR3 has 18 residues. The CDR3 here is CASSSSQRGRGGNQPQHF. The CDR3 DNA reads TGTGCCAGCAGCTCCTCCCAGCGGGGGCGCGGGGGCAATCAGCCCCAGCATTTT.

The rearrangement links TRBV25-1 to TRBJ1-4, with D possibly matching TRBD1 (6 bases). This CDR3 is 13 amino acids long. Looked up from germline, CDR1 is MGHDK and CDR2 is SYGVNS. V was clipped by 6 bases and J by 7 bases, with 12 bases between them. The CDR3 spells CASRDSGFEKLFF. As DNA, the CDR3 is TGTGCCAGCAGGGACAGTGGGTTTGAAAAACTGTTTTTT.

The V call is TRBV4-1, the J call TRBJ1-1; D unclear. V lost 4 bases to trimming and J lost 0 bases, with 12 bases between them. Germline assignment: CDR1 MGHRA and CDR2 YSYEKL. CDR3 size: 15 residues. The CDR3 region is CASSPPSGLNTEAFF. Written as DNA, the CDR3 is TGCGCCAGCAGCCCACCATCGGGGTTGAACACTGAAGCTTTCTTT.

The chain links TRBV9 to TRBJ1-1, with a possible D match to TRBD1 (5 bases). Germline assignment: CDR1 SGDLS and CDR2 YYNGEE. V lost 8 bases and J 5 bases, leaving 19 bases between the germline ends. The CDR3 runs to 14 residues. This chain's CDR3 is CASSRQAQGTEAFF. For the CDR3, the DNA is TGTGCCAGTAGTAGACAAGCCCAGGGAACTGAAGCTTTCTTT.

The V and J genes are TRBV28 and TRBJ2-1; possibly TRBD2 for D (5 bases). Germline V gives CDR1 MDHEN, CDR2 SYDVKM. V was cut by 5 bases and J by 8 bases, with 13 bases left in between. The CDR3 has 13 amino acids. In DNA form, the CDR3 reads TGTGCCAGCAGTCTCCTACTAGTCCATGAGCAGTTCTTC. It encodes CASSLLLVHEQFF.

The chain has TRBV9 and TRBJ2-7, with D possibly matching TRBD1 (5 bases). The CDR3 loop spans 13 amino acids. The germline gives CDR1 SGDLS, CDR2 YYNGEE. Trimming took 4 bases from V and 1 from J, leaving 9 bases between them. CDR3 sequence reads: CASSPGHSYEQYF. The CDR3 DNA reads TGTGCCAGCAGCCCAGGGCATTCCTACGAGCAGTACTTC. The full variable domain, rest sourced from reference TRBV9 and TRBJ2-7, is DSGVTQTPKHLITATGQRVTLRCSPRSGDLSVYWYQQSLDQGLQFLIQYYNGEERAKGNILERFSAQQFPDLHSELNLSSLELGDSALYFCASSPGHSYEQYFGPGTRLTVT.

The chain combines TRBV6-5 with TRBJ2-5; TRBD1 is a possible D gene (7 bases). The V and J ends lost 4 bases and 1 base respectively, with 10 bases between them. The CDR3 covers 14 residues. The V gene's germline CDR1 is MNHEY and CDR2 SVGAGI. In DNA form, the CDR3 reads TGTGCCAGCAGTTCAGGGGGGACCCAAGAGACCCAGTACTTC. Its protein is CASSSGGTQETQYF.

This clone was picked up one time. The V call is TRBV18, the J call TRBJ1-1, with 7 bases aligning to TRBD1. The ends lost 5 bases at V and 0 bases at J; junction bases unmatched: 6. CDR1 and CDR2 (germline): KGHSH, LQKENI. The CDR3 covers 15 residues. Here the CDR3 DNA reads TGTGCCAGCTCAGACAGGGATACGATGAACACTGAAGCTTTCTTT. The encoded protein is CASSDRDTMNTEAFF.

This clone was picked up one time. The chain links TRBV14 to TRBJ2-1; a possible D gene is TRBD1 (5 bases). Germline lookup yields CDR1 SGHDN and CDR2 FVKESK. Trimming took off 4 bases at V and 3 bases at J, with 7 bases between the two ends. This CDR3 has 13 residues. CDR3 amino acids: CASSPTVYNEQFF. The CDR3 DNA sequence: TGTGCCAGCAGCCCGACAGTCTACAATGAGCAGTTCTTC.

The chain joins TRBV6-5 to TRBJ2-2; possible D gene TRBD1, 6 bases. Germline V gives CDR1 MNHEY, CDR2 SVGAGI. V shed 6 bases and J shed 4 bases, with 12 bases lying between them. CDR3 length equals 14 residues. CDR3 amino acids: CASRTGTSTGELFF. The CDR3 bases are TGTGCCAGCAGAACCGGGACATCCACCGGGGAGCTGTTTTTT.

The chain joins TRBV5-3 to TRBJ1-5; 7 nucleotides match TRBD1. TRBV5-3 counts as an open reading frame of uncertain function. With V trimmed by 4 bases and J by 5 bases, 6 bases remained unmatched. The CDR3 loop spans 14 amino acids. The CDR3 region is CARSDRDRDQPQHF. CDR3 DNA: TGTGCCAGAAGCGACCGGGACAGAGATCAGCCCCAGCATTTT.

This clone has only one observation. V usage is TRBV2 and J usage is TRBJ2-6, with 10 bases matching TRBD1. With 9 bases clipped from V and 4 bases from J, the junction kept 12 bases outside the gene matches. The CDR3 sequence is 17 residues long. Germline loops: CDR1 SNHLY, CDR2 FYNNEI. As DNA, the CDR3 is TGTGCCAGGGGGGGTGGGACAGGGGATGGCGGGGCCAACGTCCTGACTTTC. It is translated as CARGGGTGDGGANVLTF.

CDR3 in DNA: TGTGCCAGCAGCTTGGCGGACAGGGACGTCAATGAGCAGTTCTTC. This codes for CASSLADRDVNEQFF. The V gene is TRBV5-4, the J gene TRBJ2-1; TRBD1 matches at 8 bases. V lost 0 bases and J lost 6; bases outside the gene matches: 5. Germline lookup yields CDR1 SGHNT and CDR2 YYREEE (reference sequence). This CDR3 comprises 15 residues.

The rearrangement joins TRBV7-2 to TRBJ2-3; D unclear. Trimming took off 1 base at V and 7 bases at J, with 9 bases between the two ends. The germline V gene encodes CDR1 SGHTA and CDR2 FQGNSA. This CDR3 region has 13 residues. The CDR3 region is CASSLGTSYTQYF. Written as DNA, the CDR3 is TGTGCCAGCAGCTTAGGTACTTCTTATACGCAGTATTTT.

This clone was seen once. The V and J genes are TRBV18 and TRBJ2-2, with 9 bases fitting TRBD2. CDR1 and CDR2 (germline): KGHSH, LQKENI. Trimming at V came to 3 bases and at J to 4 bases, leaving 3 bases not matched to a gene. The CDR3 spans 15 residues. This chain's CDR3 is CASSPLTSGTGELFF. CDR3 sequence (DNA): TGTGCCAGCTCACCCCTGACTAGCGGCACCGGGGAGCTGTTTTTT.

V gene TRBV18 combines with J gene TRBJ1-1, with D uncertain. This CDR3 contains 14 residues. V lost 2 bases and J lost 4, with 11 bases in between. Germline-derived CDR1 and CDR2 are KGHSH and LQKENI. This CDR3 is CASSPSRFGTEAFF. The CDR3 DNA reads TGTGCCAGCTCACCATCGAGGTTTGGCACTGAAGCTTTCTTT.

The chain joins TRBV4-1 to TRBJ2-1, with a possible D match to TRBD1 (9 bases). V lost 4 bases, J lost 3 bases, and 25 bases lay in between. This CDR3 contains 19 residues. From germline, CDR1 is MGHRA and CDR2 YSYEKL. Here the CDR3 DNA reads TGCGCCAGCAGCCGATACAGGGGGCACGAGACTAGCGACTACAATGAGCAGTTCTTC. This codes for CASSRYRGHETSDYNEQFF.

The chain links TRBV6-6 to TRBJ2-1; tentative D call: TRBD2 (6 bases). The CDR3 runs to 16 residues. Trimming cost V 4 bases and J 4 bases, with 17 bases left between them. The germline CDR1 and CDR2 sequences are MNHNY and SVGAGI (reference sequence). The CDR3 nucleotides are TGTGCCAGCAGTTTCCGAGTCTGGGGGGAGTACAATGAGCAGTTCTTC. Residues: CASSFRVWGEYNEQFF.

CDR3 region: CASSQTSGTDTQYF. CDR3 DNA sequence: TGTGCCAGCAGCCAAACTAGCGGCACAGATACGCAGTATTTT. The chain employs TRBV28 and TRBJ2-3; 7 nucleotides align to TRBD2. Per the germline V gene, CDR1 is MDHEN and CDR2 is SYDVKM. Trimming cost V 6 bases and J 1 base; bases outside gene matches: 4. This CDR3 has 14 amino acids.

The genes are TRBV6-6 and TRBJ2-2; TRBD2 matches at 11 bases. The ends lost 5 bases at V and 0 bases at J; junction bases unmatched: 2. Germline V gene lookup returns CDR1 MNHNY and CDR2 SVGAGI (reference sequence). This CDR3 is built from 16 residues. This chain's CDR3 is CASSPTSGTNTGELFF. The CDR3 DNA reads as TGTGCCAGCAGTCCGACTAGCGGGACGAACACCGGGGAGCTGTTTTTT.

The chain is built from TRBV2 and TRBJ2-1; D is unclear. The germline V gene has CDR1 SNHLY and CDR2 FYNNEI. This CDR3 has 12 amino acids. V was shortened by 7 bases and J by 8 bases, with 12 bases between the two germline ends. This CDR3 reads CASKLTADEQFF. The CDR3 DNA follows: TGTGCCAGCAAATTGACTGCGGATGAGCAGTTCTTC.

This chain connects TRBV6-6 to TRBJ2-7; D ambiguous. The V and J ends lost 3 bases and 4 bases respectively, with 7 bases between them. The CDR3 loop spans 12 amino acids. Germline lookup yields CDR1 MNHNY and CDR2 SVGAGI (reference sequence). The CDR3 here is CASSYSIYEQYF. The CDR3 coding sequence is TGTGCCAGCAGTTATAGTATTTACGAGCAGTACTTC.

The chain links TRBV2 to TRBJ1-1, with 7 nucleotides matching TRBD1. The CDR3 has 17 residues. The trim removed 1 base at V and 3 bases at J, leaving 11 bases unmatched. Per the germline V gene, CDR1 is SNHLY and CDR2 is FYNNEI. For the CDR3, the DNA is TGTGCCAGCAGTGAAGGTTATTTTGGGCAGGGGGACACTGAAGCTTTCTTT. Amino acids: CASSEGYFGQGDTEAFF.

The chain links TRBV9 to TRBJ2-7; 11 bases align to TRBD1. The CDR3 spans 14 residues. Germline V gene data show CDR1 as SGDLS and CDR2 as YYNGEE. With 3 bases clipped from V and 5 bases from J, the junction kept 4 bases outside the gene matches. The CDR3 bases are TGTGCCAGCAGCGGAAGGACAGGGGGCAACGAGCAGTACTTC. The encoded protein is CASSGRTGGNEQYF.

V usage is TRBV29-1 and J usage is TRBJ2-7; 10 bases agree with TRBD2. Germline CDR1 is SQVTM and CDR2 is ANQGSEA. The V and J ends lost 7 bases and 3 bases, in that order; junction bases with no gene match: 6. The CDR3 is 13 amino acids. Written as DNA, the CDR3 is TGCAGCGCCCGCCCTAGCGGGAGCTACGAGCAGTACTTC. This sequence encodes CSARPSGSYEQYF.

This chain links TRBV2 with TRBJ2-3, with D possibly being TRBD2 (6 bases). CDR3 length equals 14 residues. V was clipped by 8 bases and J by 3 bases, with 15 bases between them. Germline V lookup: CDR1 SNHLY, CDR2 FYNNEI. The DNA for the CDR3 is TGTGCCAGCGAGGGGACTGGTTCTACAGATACGCAGTATTTT. It yields the protein CASEGTGSTDTQYF.

The chain joins TRBV7-9 to TRBJ2-2, with 9 positions matching TRBD2. V gave up 5 bases and J gave up 5 bases; unmatched junction bases: 12. Germline CDR1 and CDR2: SEHNR and FQNEAQ (reference sequence). There are 17 residues in the CDR3. The CDR3 is CASSPGASGIITGELFF. The CDR3 DNA reads as TGTGCCAGCAGCCCTGGGGCTAGCGGGATTATTACCGGGGAGCTGTTTTTT.

This clone was observed a handful of times. V usage is TRBV10-2 and J usage is TRBJ2-5; unclear D gene. The CDR3 runs 11 residues. V was pared by 2 bases and J by 4 bases, with 2 bases between. Germline assignment: CDR1 WSHSY and CDR2 SAAADI. The CDR3: CASSELETQYF. Here the CDR3 DNA reads TGCGCCAGCAGTGAGCTAGAGACCCAGTACTTC.